This entry describes one TCR beta chain. The antigen remains unidentified. The sample originates from a study of T cells in Graves' hyperthyroidism and ophthalmopathy. Study-wide results and limits: In simple terms, a model built on 13 V-J features told ophthalmopathy apart from stable hyperthyroidism. Researchers found most expanded thyroid clonotypes above 0.001 in blood as well.

The CDR3 consists of 15 residues. In germline, CDR1 is MNHNS, CDR2 SASEGT. The trim removed 6 bases at V and 3 bases at J, leaving 6 bases unmatched. Diagnostic decisions used clinical symptoms, serum thyroxine and TRAb, thyroid ultrasound and orbital computed tomography. Out of over 7.5 ml of fresh peripheral blood came the PBMCs. From RNA transcripts, TCR beta CDR3 regions were amplified. Initially, a first-round RT-PCR of the TCR CDR3 employed the HTBI primer set. Each CDR3 protein is one row after TCRdb ran MiXCR on the multiplex PCR reads. The sample shows over 200,000 distinct CDR3 sequences, 17% of them seen only once.

The sequencing input was blood. J is TRBJ2-5 and V is TRBV6-1, with 11 bases aligning to TRBD2. The sequence was obtained from a man aged 45-60 years with Graves' hyperthyroidism. The CDR3 nucleotides are TGTGCCAGCAGCCCCTTACTAGCGGGAGAAGAGACCCAGTACTTC. It yields the protein CASSPLLAGEETQYF.